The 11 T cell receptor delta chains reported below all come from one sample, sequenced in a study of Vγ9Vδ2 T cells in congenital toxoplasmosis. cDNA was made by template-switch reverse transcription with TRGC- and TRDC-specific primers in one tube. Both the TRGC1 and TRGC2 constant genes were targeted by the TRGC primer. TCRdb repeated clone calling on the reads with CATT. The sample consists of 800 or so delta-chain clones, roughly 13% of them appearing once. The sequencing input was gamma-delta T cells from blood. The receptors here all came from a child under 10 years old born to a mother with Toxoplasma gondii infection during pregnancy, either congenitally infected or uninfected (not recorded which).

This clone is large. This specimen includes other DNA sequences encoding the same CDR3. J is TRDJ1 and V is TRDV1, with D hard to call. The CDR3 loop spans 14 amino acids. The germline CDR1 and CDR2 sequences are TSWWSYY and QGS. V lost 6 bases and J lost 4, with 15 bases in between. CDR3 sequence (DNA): TGTGCTCTTGGACACGGGACCGGAGGCGATAAACTCATCTTT. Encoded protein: CALGHGTGGDKLIF.

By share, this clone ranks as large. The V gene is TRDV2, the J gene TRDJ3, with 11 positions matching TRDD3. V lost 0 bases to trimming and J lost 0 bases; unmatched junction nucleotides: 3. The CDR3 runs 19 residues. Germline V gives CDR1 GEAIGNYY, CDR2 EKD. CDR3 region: CACDTLLGDSSWDTRQMFF. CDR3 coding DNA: TGTGCCTGTGACACCCTACTGGGGGATAGCTCCTGGGACACCCGACAGATGTTTTTC.

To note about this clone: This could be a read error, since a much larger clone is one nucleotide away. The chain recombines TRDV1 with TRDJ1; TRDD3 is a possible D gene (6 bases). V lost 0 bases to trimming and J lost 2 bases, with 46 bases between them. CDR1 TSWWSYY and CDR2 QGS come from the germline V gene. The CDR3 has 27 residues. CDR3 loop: CALGELGLMYWRIPTPTDTRRTDKLIF. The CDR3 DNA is TGTGCTCTTGGGGAACTAGGCTTGATGTACTGGAGGATACCAACCCCTACCGACACGCGGCGGACCGATAAACTCATCTTT.

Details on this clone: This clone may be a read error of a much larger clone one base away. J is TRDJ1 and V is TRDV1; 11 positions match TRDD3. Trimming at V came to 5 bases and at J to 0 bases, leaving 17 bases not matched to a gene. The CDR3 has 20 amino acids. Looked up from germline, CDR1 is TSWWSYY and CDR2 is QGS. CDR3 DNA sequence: TGTGCTCTTGGGACCTCCGGCGTACTGGGGGATAACCCCAACACCGATAAACTCATCTTT. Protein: CALGTSGVLGDNPNTDKLIF.

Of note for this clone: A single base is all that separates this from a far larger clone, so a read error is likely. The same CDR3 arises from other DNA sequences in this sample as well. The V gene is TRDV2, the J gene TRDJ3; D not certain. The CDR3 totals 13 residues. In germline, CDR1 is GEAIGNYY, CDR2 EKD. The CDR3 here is CACDTWDTRQMFF. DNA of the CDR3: TGTGCATGTGACACCTGGGACACCCGACAGATGTTTTTC.

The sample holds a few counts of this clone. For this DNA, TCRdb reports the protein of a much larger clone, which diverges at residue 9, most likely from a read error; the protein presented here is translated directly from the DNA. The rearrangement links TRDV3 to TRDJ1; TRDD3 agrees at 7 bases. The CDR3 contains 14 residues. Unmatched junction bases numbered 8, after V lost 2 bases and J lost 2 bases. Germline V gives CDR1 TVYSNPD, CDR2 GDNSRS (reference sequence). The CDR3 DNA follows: TGTGCCTTTCACCGCGGGGGATCTACCGATAAACTCATCTTT. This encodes CAFHRGGSTDKLIF. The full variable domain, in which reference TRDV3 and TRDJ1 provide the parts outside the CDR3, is CDKVTQSSPDQTVASGSEVVLLCTYDTVYSNPDLFWYRIRPDYSFQFVFYGDNSRSEGADFTQGRFSVKHILTQKAFHLVISPVRTEDSATYYCAFHRGGSTDKLIFGKGTRVTVEP.

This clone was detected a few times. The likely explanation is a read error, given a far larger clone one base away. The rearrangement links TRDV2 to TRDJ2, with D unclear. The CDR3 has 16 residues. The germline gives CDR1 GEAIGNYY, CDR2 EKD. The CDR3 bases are TGTGCCTGTGACACGATAGGGACCTCTTTGACAGCACAACACTTCTTT. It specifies CACDTIGTSLTAQHFF.

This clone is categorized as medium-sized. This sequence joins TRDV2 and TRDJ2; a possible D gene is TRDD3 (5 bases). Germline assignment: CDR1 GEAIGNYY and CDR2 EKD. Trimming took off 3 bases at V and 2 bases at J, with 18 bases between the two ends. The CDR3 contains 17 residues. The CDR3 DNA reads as TGTGCCTGTGACGGCCTGGGCCTAGGAGAGTTGACAGCACAACTCTTCTTT. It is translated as CACDGLGLGELTAQLFF.

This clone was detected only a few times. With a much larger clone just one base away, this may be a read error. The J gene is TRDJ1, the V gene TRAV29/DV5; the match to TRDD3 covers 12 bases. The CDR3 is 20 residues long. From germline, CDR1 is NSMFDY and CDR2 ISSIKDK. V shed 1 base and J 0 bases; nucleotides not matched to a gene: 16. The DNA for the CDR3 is TGTGCAGCAAGCACCCGTACTGGGGGATACTGGCCCCTTTACACCGATAAACTCATCTTT. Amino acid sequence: CAASTRTGGYWPLYTDKLIF. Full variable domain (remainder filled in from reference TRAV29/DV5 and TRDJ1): DQQVKQNSPSLSVQEGRISILNCDYTNSMFDYFLWYKKYPAEGPTFLISISSIKDKNEDGRFTVFLNKSAKHLSLHIVPSQPGDSAVYFCAASTRTGGYWPLYTDKLIFGKGTRVTVEP.

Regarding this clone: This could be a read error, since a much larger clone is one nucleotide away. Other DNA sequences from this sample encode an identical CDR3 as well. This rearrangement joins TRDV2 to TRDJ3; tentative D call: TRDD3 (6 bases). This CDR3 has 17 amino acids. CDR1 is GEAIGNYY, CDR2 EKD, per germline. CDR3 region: CACDTVWGSWDTRQMFF. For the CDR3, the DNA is TGTGCCTGCGACACCGTCTGGGGCTCCTGGGACACCCGACAGATGTTTTTC.

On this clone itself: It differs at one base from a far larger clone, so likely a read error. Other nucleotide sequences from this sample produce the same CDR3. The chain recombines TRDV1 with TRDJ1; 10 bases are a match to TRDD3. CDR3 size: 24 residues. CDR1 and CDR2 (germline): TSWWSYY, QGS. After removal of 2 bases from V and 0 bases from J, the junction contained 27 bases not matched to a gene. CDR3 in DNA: TGTGCTCTTGGGGAATTTACTTCGGCTACCGGGGGATACGCTGGGGGGGGGAACACCGATAAACTCATCTTT. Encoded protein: CALGEFTSATGGYAGGGNTDKLIF.